The clone carrying this T cell receptor beta chain was recorded many times. TCRdb reprocessed the 5' RACE reads with MiXCR, giving one entry per CDR3 protein. The data hold 300,000 to 350,000 distinct CDR3 sequences, with more than 13% observed a single time. Looked up from germline, CDR1 is MGHRA and CDR2 is YSYEKL. This CDR3 region has 17 residues. Deletions cut 2 bases from V and 3 bases from J, with 17 bases between. The data were taken from a study of T-cell memory formation after mild COVID-19. J is TRBJ2-1 and V is TRBV4-1; maybe TRBD1 (5 bases). Sequenced material: PBMCs or a T cell subset sorted from them (not recorded which). The origin of this receptor is a man in his late teens or twenties who had mild COVID-19 (a few samples of this study predate the infection). Cell type and time point are not known. The CDR3: CASSQPRDSVFYNEQFF. Written as DNA, the CDR3 is TGCGCCAGCAGCCAACCGAGAGACAGTGTCTTCTACAATGAGCAGTTCTTC.